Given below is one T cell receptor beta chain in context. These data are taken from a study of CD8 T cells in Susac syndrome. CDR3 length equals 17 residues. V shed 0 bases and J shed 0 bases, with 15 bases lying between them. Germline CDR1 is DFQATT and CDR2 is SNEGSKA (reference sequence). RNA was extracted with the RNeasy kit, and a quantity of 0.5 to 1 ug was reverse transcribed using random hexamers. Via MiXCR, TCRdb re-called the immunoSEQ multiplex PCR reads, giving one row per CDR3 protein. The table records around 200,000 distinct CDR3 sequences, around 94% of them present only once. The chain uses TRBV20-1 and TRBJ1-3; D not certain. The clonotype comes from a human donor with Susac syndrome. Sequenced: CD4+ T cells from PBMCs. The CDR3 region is CSARDRGYGSSGNTIYF. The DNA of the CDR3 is TGCAGTGCTAGAGATCGGGGTTATGGGAGCTCTGGAAACACCATATATTTT.